This record concerns one T cell receptor (beta chain) sequence. Its antigen is undetermined. The sample originates from a study of cytomegalovirus exposure and HLA in healthy donors. Notes on the study in general: The classifier reportedly diagnosed cytomegalovirus status with high sensitivity and specificity. Earlier findings revealed that most TCR beta V segments proved productive either about 90% or about 30% of the time.

From germline, CDR1 is MGHDK and CDR2 SYGVNS. This CDR3 has 16 amino acids. Trimming stripped 2 bases from V and 0 bases from J, with 11 bases between. The PCR employed 60 Vbeta primers together with 13 Jbeta primers. Per the original methods: A later analysis tallied some 80 million unique TCR beta chains, some 12 million of them shared. Sequencing was performed with immunoSEQ multiplex PCR; in TCRdb, only in-frame clones are kept and a portion is missing. Clone size and V and J calls were adopted from that table, with D and trimming inferred from the DNA. The sample consists of about 110,000 clones, 79% of them appearing once.

Sequenced sample: PBMCs. The receptor comes from a woman aged 18-29 years in good health and CMV-seropositive. V and J are TRBV25-1 and TRBJ2-1; no reliable D call. As DNA, the CDR3 is TGTGCCAGCAGTGAACCCCGCGCAAGCTCCTACAATGAGCAGTTCTTC. The encoded protein is CASSEPRASSYNEQFF.